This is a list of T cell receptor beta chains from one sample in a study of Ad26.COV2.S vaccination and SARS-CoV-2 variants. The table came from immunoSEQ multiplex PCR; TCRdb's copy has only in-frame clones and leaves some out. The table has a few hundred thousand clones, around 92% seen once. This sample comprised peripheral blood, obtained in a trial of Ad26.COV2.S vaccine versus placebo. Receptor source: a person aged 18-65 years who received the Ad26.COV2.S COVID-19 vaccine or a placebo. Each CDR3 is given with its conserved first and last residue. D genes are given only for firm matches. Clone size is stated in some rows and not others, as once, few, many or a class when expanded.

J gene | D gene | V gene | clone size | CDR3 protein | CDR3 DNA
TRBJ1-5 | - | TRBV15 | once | CATSRGSNQPQHF | TGTGCCACCAGCAGAGGTAGTAATCAGCCCCAGCATTTT
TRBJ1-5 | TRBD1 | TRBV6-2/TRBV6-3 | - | CASSLGQGDQPQHF | TGTGCCAGCAGTCTGGGACAGGGGGATCAGCCCCAGCATTTT
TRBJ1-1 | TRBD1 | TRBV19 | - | CASSRGQLMNTEAFF | TGTGCCAGTAGTAGGGGACAGCTCATGAACACTGAAGCTTTCTTT
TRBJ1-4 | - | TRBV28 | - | CASSLYLGSTNEKLFF | TGTGCCAGCAGTTTATATCTGGGTTCAACTAATGAAAAACTGTTTTTT
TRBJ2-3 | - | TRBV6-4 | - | CASSLKSTDTQYF | TGTGCCAGCAGTCTCAAATCCACAGATACGCAGTATTTT
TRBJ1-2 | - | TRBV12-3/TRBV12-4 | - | CASSQDLYGYTF | TGTGCCAGCAGTCAGGACCTCTATGGCTACACCTTC
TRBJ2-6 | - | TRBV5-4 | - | CASSAGHENSGANVLTF | TGTGCCAGCAGCGCAGGACACGAAAACTCTGGGGCCAACGTCCTGACTTTC
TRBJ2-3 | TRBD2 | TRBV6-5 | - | CASSRLAFNLDTQYF | TGTGCCAGCAGTAGACTAGCGTTTAATTTAGATACGCAGTATTTT
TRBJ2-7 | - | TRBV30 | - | CAWDPGHFYEQYF | TGTGCCTGGGATCCGGGACACTTTTACGAGCAGTACTTC
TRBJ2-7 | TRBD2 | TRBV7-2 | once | CASSLGLAGPPTEQYF | TGTGCCAGCAGCTTAGGACTAGCGGGACCCCCTACGGAGCAGTACTTC
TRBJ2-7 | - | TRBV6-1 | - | CASSSKNTITYEQYF | TGTGCCAGCAGTTCAAAAAACACCATTACCTACGAGCAGTACTTC
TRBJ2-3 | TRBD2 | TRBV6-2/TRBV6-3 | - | CASSRATSGGANTQYF | TGTGCCAGCAGTCGCGCTACTAGCGGGGGGGCAAATACGCAGTATTTT
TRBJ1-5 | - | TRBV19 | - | CASSHLVPYSNQPQHF | TGTGCCAGTAGCCATTTGGTTCCTTATAGCAATCAGCCCCAGCATTTT
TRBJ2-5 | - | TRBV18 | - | CASSPGQEETQYF | TGTGCCAGCTCACCCGGACAAGAAGAGACCCAGTACTTC
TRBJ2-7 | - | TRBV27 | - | CASSYAGASSYEQYF | TGTGCCAGCAGTTACGCGGGGGCCAGCTCCTACGAGCAGTACTTC
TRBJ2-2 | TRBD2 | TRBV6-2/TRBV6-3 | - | CASSYERGSHGELFF | TGTGCCAGCAGTTACGAGCGGGGGAGCCACGGGGAGCTGTTTTTT
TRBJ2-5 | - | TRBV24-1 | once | CATSDRGGETQYF | TGTGCCACCAGTGACAGGGGCGGAGAGACCCAGTACTTC
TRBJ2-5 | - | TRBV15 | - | CATSSRLAEYQETQYF | TGTGCCACCAGCAGCCGTCTAGCTGAGTACCAAGAGACCCAGTACTTC
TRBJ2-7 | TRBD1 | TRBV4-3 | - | CASSPQRGQGYEQYF | TGCGCCAGCAGCCCCCAGCGAGGACAGGGCTACGAGCAGTACTTC
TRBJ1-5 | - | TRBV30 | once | CAWSFGSPQPQHF | TGTGCCTGGAGTTTCGGCAGTCCCCAGCCCCAGCATTTT
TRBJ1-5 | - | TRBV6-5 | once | CASCRTTYNQPQHF | TGTGCCAGTTGTCGGACAACTTACAATCAGCCCCAGCATTTT
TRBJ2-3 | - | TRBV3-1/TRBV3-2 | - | CASSQEGRSTDTQYF | TGTGCCAGCAGCCAAGAGGGCAGGAGCACAGATACGCAGTATTTT
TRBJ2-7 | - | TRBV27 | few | CASSFSSSYEQYF | TGTGCCAGCAGTTTCTCCAGCTCCTACGAGCAGTACTTC
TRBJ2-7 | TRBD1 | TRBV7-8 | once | CASSSRPGQARRVYEQYF | TGTGCCAGCAGCTCTAGACCGGGACAGGCCCGTCGAGTCTACGAGCAGTACTTC
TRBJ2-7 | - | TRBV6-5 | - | CASSYLQGPLSYEQYF | TGTGCCAGCAGTTACCTCCAGGGCCCTCTCTCCTACGAGCAGTACTTC
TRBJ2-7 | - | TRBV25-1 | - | CASSGGWAGSYEQYF | TGTGCCAGCAGCGGGGGATGGGCGGGCTCCTACGAGCAGTACTTC
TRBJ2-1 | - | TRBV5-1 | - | CASSLDTPPEQFF | TGCGCCAGCAGCTTGGATACACCGCCTGAGCAGTTCTTC
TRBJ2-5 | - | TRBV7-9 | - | CASSPQETQYF | TGTGCCAGCAGTCCCCAAGAGACCCAGTACTTC
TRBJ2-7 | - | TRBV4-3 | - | CASSVRDNYEQYF | TGCGCCAGCAGTGTAAGGGACAACTACGAGCAGTACTTC
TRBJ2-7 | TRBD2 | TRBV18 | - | CASSPRAGSSSYEQYF | TGTGCCAGCTCACCACGAGCGGGGTCGAGCTCCTACGAGCAGTACTTC
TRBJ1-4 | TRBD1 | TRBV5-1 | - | CASSKGQEGGKLFF | TGCGCCAGCAGCAAGGGACAGGAGGGGGGAAAACTGTTTTTT
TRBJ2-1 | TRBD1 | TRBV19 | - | CASSPLRGSSYNEQFF | TGTGCCAGTAGTCCCCTCAGGGGGAGCTCCTACAATGAGCAGTTCTTC
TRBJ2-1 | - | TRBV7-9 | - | CASSSDYSSYNEQFF | TGTGCCAGCAGTTCAGACTATAGCTCCTACAATGAGCAGTTCTTC
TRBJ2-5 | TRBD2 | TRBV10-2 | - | CASSGLAQETQYF | TGCGCCAGCAGTGGACTAGCCCAAGAGACCCAGTACTTC
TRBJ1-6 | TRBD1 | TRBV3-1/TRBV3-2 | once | CASSPLGQVSYNSPLHF | TGTGCCAGCAGCCCGTTGGGACAGGTCTCCTATAATTCACCCCTCCACTTT
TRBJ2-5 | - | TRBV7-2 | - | CASSSRGLETQYF | TGTGCCAGCAGCTCCAGGGGCCTGGAGACCCAGTACTTC
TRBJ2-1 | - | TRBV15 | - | CATRTLTGPRRQFF | TGTGCCACCAGAACCCTGACGGGGCCCCGGCGGCAGTTCTTC
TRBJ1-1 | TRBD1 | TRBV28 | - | CASSLETGRNTEAFF | TGTGCCAGCAGTCTAGAGACAGGGCGGAACACTGAAGCTTTCTTT
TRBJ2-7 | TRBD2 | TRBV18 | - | CASSPISGTASYEQYF | TGTGCCAGCTCACCTATTAGCGGGACGGCCTCTTACGAGCAGTACTTC
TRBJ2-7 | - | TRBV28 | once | CASSLQGGTYEQYF | TGTGCCAGCAGTTTACAGGGGGGGACCTACGAGCAGTACTTC
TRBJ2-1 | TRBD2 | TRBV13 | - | CASKTSGAHEQFF | TGTGCCAGCAAAACTAGCGGGGCCCATGAGCAGTTCTTC
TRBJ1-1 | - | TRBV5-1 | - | CASSPDGNTEAFF | TGCGCCAGCAGCCCGGACGGGAACACTGAAGCTTTCTTT
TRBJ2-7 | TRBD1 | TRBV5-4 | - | CASSLGTGASYEQYF | TGTGCCAGCAGCCTTGGGACAGGGGCCTCCTACGAGCAGTACTTC
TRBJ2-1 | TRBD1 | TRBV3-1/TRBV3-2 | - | CASSQDGGAPGQGALGEQFF | TGTGCCAGCAGCCAGGACGGAGGAGCTCCGGGACAGGGGGCCCTCGGGGAGCAGTTCTTC
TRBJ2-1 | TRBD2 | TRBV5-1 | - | CASSLVPGGDYNEQFF | TGCGCCAGCAGCTTGGTTCCCGGGGGGGATTACAATGAGCAGTTCTTC
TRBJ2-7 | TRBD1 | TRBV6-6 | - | CASSYPGQGIEQYF | TGTGCCAGCAGTTACCCGGGACAGGGTATCGAGCAGTACTTC
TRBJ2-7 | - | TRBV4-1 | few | CASSRQDDPLYEQYF | TGCGCCAGCAGCCGCCAGGATGACCCCCTCTACGAGCAGTACTTC
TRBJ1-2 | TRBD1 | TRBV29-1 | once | CSVPGQGFSGGYTF | TGCAGCGTCCCCGGACAGGGATTCTCGGGAGGCTACACCTTC
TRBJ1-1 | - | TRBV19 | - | CASSIDPAGLSTEAFF | TGTGCCAGTAGTATAGACCCAGCAGGGCTGAGCACTGAAGCTTTCTTT
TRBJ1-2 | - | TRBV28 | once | CASSLSRGDYGYTF | TGTGCCAGCAGTTTATCTAGGGGGGACTATGGCTACACCTTC
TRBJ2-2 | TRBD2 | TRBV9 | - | CASSVGLAGPGGELFF | TGTGCCAGCAGCGTAGGACTAGCGGGGCCGGGCGGGGAGCTGTTTTTT
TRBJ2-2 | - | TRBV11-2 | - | CASSLTRDTGELFF | TGTGCCAGCAGCTTAACACGTGACACCGGGGAGCTGTTTTTT
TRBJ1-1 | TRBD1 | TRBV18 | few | CASQNKDREGAEAFF | TGTGCCAGCCAAAATAAGGACAGGGAAGGAGCTGAAGCTTTCTTT
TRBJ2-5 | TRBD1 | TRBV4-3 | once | CASSQDYPMGADRGKETQYF | TGCGCCAGCAGCCAAGATTATCCCATGGGGGCGGACAGGGGCAAAGAGACCCAGTACTTC
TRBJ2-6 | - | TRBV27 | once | CATSRIPSSGANVLTF | TGTGCCACCAGCCGAATCCCGAGCTCTGGGGCCAACGTCCTGACTTTC
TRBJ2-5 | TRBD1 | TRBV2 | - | CASSQDRGLFQETQYF | TGTGCCAGCAGTCAGGACAGGGGACTTTTCCAAGAGACCCAGTACTTC
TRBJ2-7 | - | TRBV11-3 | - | CASSLGTGYEQYF | TGTGCCAGCAGCTTAGGAACGGGTTACGAGCAGTACTTC
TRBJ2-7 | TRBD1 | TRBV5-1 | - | CASSLDGQDGIEQYF | TGCGCCAGCAGCTTGGATGGACAGGATGGGATCGAGCAGTACTTC